The TCR beta chain described here comes from a study of T cells in Graves' hyperthyroidism and ophthalmopathy. Any patient presenting with uncontrolled infection, other autoimmune disease, pregnancy or lactation was left out. More than 8.5 ml of fresh peripheral blood supplied the PBMCs. CDR1 and CDR2 from the germline V gene are MNHNS and SASEGT. V shed 6 bases and J shed 8 bases, with 16 bases lying between them. The CDR3 has 14 amino acids. General observations from the study: Onset of ophthalmopathy came a median 6.5 months after the model predicted it. Blood shared most expanded thyroid clonotypes above 0.001.

Researchers amplified the TCR beta CDR3 regions from RNA transcripts. HTBI primers were the set used in a first-round RT-PCR of the TCR CDR3. One entry per CDR3 protein results from TCRdb running MiXCR on the multiplex PCR reads. The sample has around 190,000 distinct CDR3 sequences; approximately 16% are singletons. The table lists this clonotype with a few counts. Antigen unknown. The sample comprised blood. The receptor's source is a woman between 50 and 59 years old with Graves' hyperthyroidism. The J gene is TRBJ1-4, the V gene TRBV6-1, with TRBD1 as a possible D gene (6 bases). The CDR3 is CASSLTQGWEKLFF. The CDR3 bases are TGTGCCAGCAGCTTAACACAGGGATGGGAAAAACTGTTTTTT.